These 27 T cell receptor beta chains share one sample of origin, sequenced in a study of OX40 agonist ivuxolimab in advanced cancers. TCRdb's table, derived via immunoSEQ multiplex PCR, lists solely in-frame clones and lacks some. The data contain around 55,000 clones, nearly 90% of them singletons. Sequencing was performed on CD4+ or CD8+ T cells sorted from blood, taken in a trial of the OX40 agonist ivuxolimab. Receptors originate from an adult with an advanced solid tumor such as melanoma, head and neck, liver or kidney cancer.

This clone has just one count. The chain employs TRBV7-6 and TRBJ1-5; 7 bases are a match to TRBD1. The germline CDR1 and CDR2 sequences are SGHVS and FNYEAQ. The CDR3 length is 16 residues. V lost 1 base to trimming and J lost 2 bases; unmatched junction nucleotides: 5. The CDR3 nucleotides read TGTGCCAGCAGCTTAGAGGGGGCTAAGGGCAATCAGCCCCAGCATTTT. This translates into CASSLEGAKGNQPQHF.

The chain joins TRBV6-5 to TRBJ1-2; D gene unclear. Germline V lookup: CDR1 MNHEY, CDR2 SVGAGI. CDR3 length: 11 amino acids. V gave up 6 bases and J gave up 8 bases, with 10 bases separating them. CDR3 residues: CASSGGRGYTF. The CDR3 region has the DNA TGTGCCAGCAGCGGAGGGAGGGGCTACACCTTC.

The CDR3 loop is CASSEKSGGGPYGYTF. CDR3 DNA: TGTGCCAGCAGCGAGAAGAGCGGGGGGGGACCATATGGCTACACCTTC. The chain links TRBV7-2 to TRBJ1-2; D perhaps matches TRBD1 (5 bases). V was trimmed by 5 bases and J by 5 bases, leaving 21 bases between them. From germline, CDR1 is SGHTA and CDR2 FQGNSA. The CDR3 consists of 16 residues.

The V call is TRBV10-2, the J call TRBJ2-5; D may be TRBD2 (6 bases). This CDR3 has 17 amino acids. V was shortened by 4 bases and J by 4 bases, with 22 bases between the two germline ends. In germline, CDR1 is WSHSY, CDR2 SAAADI. The CDR3 is CASSGGDGSGLVETQYF. CDR3 nucleotide sequence: TGCGCCAGCAGTGGAGGTGACGGGAGCGGGCTGGTAGAGACCCAGTACTTC.

This rearrangement joins TRBV7-8 to TRBJ2-1; 7 positions agree with TRBD2. The V segment lost 3 bases and the J segment 8 bases; nucleotides outside the gene matches: 13. This CDR3 is built from 16 residues. Germline V gene sequence: CDR1 SGHVS, CDR2 FQNEAQ. In DNA form, the CDR3 reads TGTGCCAGCAGCTTGGGGCTAGCGGATAACGTGGATGAGCAGTTCTTC. The encoded protein is CASSLGLADNVDEQFF.

The chain uses TRBV29-1 and TRBJ1-3; no reliable D call. The germline V gene encodes CDR1 SQVTM and CDR2 ANQGSEA. The CDR3 is made up of 11 amino acids. Trimming left V 5 bases short and J 4 bases short, with 6 bases between. The CDR3 spells CSVMLGNTIYF. In DNA, the CDR3 is TGCAGCGTTATGTTGGGAAACACCATATATTTT.

This sequence joins TRBV6-1 and TRBJ2-1, with 9 bases lining up with TRBD2. Germline trimming cut 2 bases from V and 4 bases from J; bases unmatched to any gene: 3. The germline V gene has CDR1 MNHNS and CDR2 SASEGT. The length of the CDR3 is 15 residues. The CDR3 nucleotides are TGTGCCAGCAGTGAATGGACTAGCGATTACAATGAGCAGTTCTTC. Translated: CASSEWTSDYNEQFF.

The rearrangement joins TRBV28 to TRBJ1-2; D is possibly TRBD1 (6 bases). Between the trimmed V and J ends, which lost 4 bases and 4 bases, there was a span of 13 bases. Germline values: CDR1 MDHEN, CDR2 SYDVKM. The CDR3 spans 14 residues. In DNA form, the CDR3 reads TGTGCCAGCAGTTATGGGGGGGCTCTCTATGGCTACACCTTC. This gives the protein CASSYGGALYGYTF.

The chain links TRBV14 to TRBJ2-3; 9 bases map to TRBD1. CDR1 and CDR2 from the germline V gene are SGHDN and FVKESK. This CDR3 comprises 16 residues. Trimming at V came to 6 bases and at J to 2 bases, leaving 9 bases not matched to a gene. The CDR3 DNA sequence: TGTGCCAGCAGTCGAGCTCCACAGGGGGCCACAGATACGCAGTATTTT. Its translation is CASSRAPQGATDTQYF.

The V call is TRBV10-1, the J call TRBJ2-3, with 10 bases that match TRBD2. Germline V CDR1 and CDR2: WNHNN, SYGVQD (reference sequence). The CDR3 is made up of 15 amino acids. The ends lost 6 bases at V and 2 bases at J; junction bases unmatched: 5. The CDR3 DNA reads as TGCGCCAGCAGAACTAGCGGGGTTTACACAGATACGCAGTATTTT. Translation: CASRTSGVYTDTQYF.

V usage is TRBV4-1 and J usage is TRBJ1-2; 7 bases are shared with TRBD1. The V and J ends lost 4 bases and 9 bases, in that order; junction bases with no gene match: 14. This CDR3 has 15 residues. CDR1 MGHRA and CDR2 YSYEKL come from the germline V gene. CDR3 residues: CASSPSTGDLNSYTF. In nucleotides, the CDR3 is TGCGCCAGCAGCCCCTCCACAGGGGACTTGAACAGCTACACCTTC.

This clone was seen ten or more times. The gene calls are TRBV29-1 and TRBJ1-2; tentative D call: TRBD1 (5 bases). The V and J ends lost 6 bases and 3 bases respectively, with 17 bases between them. Germline V lookup: CDR1 SQVTM, CDR2 ANQGSEA. This CDR3 is built from 14 residues. The CDR3, as DNA: TGCAGCGTACGAACCGGGACCGCGGACTATGGCTACACCTTC. It codes for CSVRTGTADYGYTF.

Here the CDR3 reads CASSAPGTRPYEQYF. The CDR3 DNA reads TGTGCCAGCAGTGCGCCAGGGACACGTCCTTACGAGCAGTACTTC. The chain carries TRBV6-1 and TRBJ2-7; tentatively, D is TRBD1 (6 bases). Germline V gene sequence: CDR1 MNHNS, CDR2 SASEGT. This CDR3 spans 15 amino acids. The V gene lost 4 bases and the J gene lost 4 bases, with 17 bases spanning the gap.

This clone came up once. The V gene is TRBV9, the J gene TRBJ1-5; D unresolved. V lost 4 bases and J 4 bases, leaving 9 bases between the germline ends. The CDR3 spans 13 residues. Per the germline V gene, CDR1 is SGDLS and CDR2 is YYNGEE. CDR3 in amino acids: CASSLDINQPQHF. As DNA, the CDR3 is TGTGCCAGCAGCCTAGACATTAATCAGCCCCAGCATTTT.

This clone was seen a few times. V gene TRBV4-2 combines with J gene TRBJ1-2; TRBD1 aligns across 7 bases. Trimming removed 8 bases from V and 8 bases from J; junction bases left unmatched: 14. The germline CDR1 and CDR2 sequences are LGHNA and YNFKEQ. This CDR3 comprises 14 residues. CDR3 DNA sequence: TGTGCCAGCTCACCGGGGAGGGGGCCCGGCGGCTACACCTTC. Protein product: CASSPGRGPGGYTF.

The chain links TRBV6-6 to TRBJ1-2; a weak D match, TRBD1 (6 bases). The CDR3 runs 13 residues. CDR1 and CDR2 (germline): MNHNY, SVGAGI (reference sequence). Trimming took off 7 bases at V and 6 bases at J, with 15 bases between the two ends. The CDR3 here is CASTQQGGNGYTF. The CDR3 DNA is TGTGCCAGCACCCAACAAGGGGGTAATGGCTACACCTTC.

The chain couples TRBV7-6 to TRBJ2-2; D might be TRBD1 (6 bases). The CDR3 sequence is 15 residues long. The V end was cut by 5 bases, the J end by 5 bases, with 15 bases between. Germline V gene lookup returns CDR1 SGHVS and CDR2 FNYEAQ. CDR3 DNA sequence: TGTGCCAGCAGCACAGGGTATCGTGGTACCGGGGAGCTGTTTTTT. Its translation is CASSTGYRGTGELFF.

This chain links TRBV7-9 with TRBJ2-1, with 7 bases that match TRBD1. The CDR3 loop spans 14 amino acids. Trimming cost V 4 bases and J 8 bases; bases outside gene matches: 8. CDR1 and CDR2 from the germline V gene are SEHNR and FQNEAQ (reference sequence). The CDR3 DNA reads as TGTGCCAGCAGCTCAGGGGGACAAACGGATGAGCAGTTCTTC. Its translation: CASSSGGQTDEQFF.

The chain combines TRBV4-3 with TRBJ2-1, with TRBD1 matching over 8 bases. The CDR3 is made up of 16 amino acids. Germline V CDR1 and CDR2: LGHNA, YSLEER. V trimming: 3 bases; J trimming: 3 bases; junction bases outside the gene matches: 7. This CDR3 reads CASSQDRENLYNEQFF. The CDR3 DNA follows: TGCGCCAGCAGCCAGGACAGGGAAAACCTCTACAATGAGCAGTTCTTC.

J is TRBJ2-3 and V is TRBV5-1, with D perhaps matching TRBD2 (6 bases). The germline V gene has CDR1 SGHRS and CDR2 YFSETQ. The CDR3 runs to 14 residues. Trimming took 0 bases from V and 6 from J, leaving 11 bases between them. CDR3 region: CASSLAGRYDTQYF. In nucleotides, the CDR3 is TGCGCCAGCAGCTTGGCGGGGAGGTATGATACGCAGTATTTT. The entire variable domain, with the rest obtained from reference TRBV5-1 and TRBJ2-3, is as follows: KAGVTQTPRYLIKTRGQQVTLSCSPISGHRSVSWYQQTPGQGLQFLFEYFSETQRNKGNFPGRFSGRQFSNSRSEMNVSTLELGDSALYLCASSLAGRYDTQYFGPGTRLTVL.

The chain combines TRBV6-1 with TRBJ2-7; no reliable D call. Deletions cut 10 bases from V and 6 bases from J, with 7 bases between. In germline, CDR1 is MNHNS, CDR2 SASEGT. This CDR3 is 9 amino acids long. The CDR3: CATGFEQYV. The DNA of the CDR3 is TGTGCCACTGGCTTCGAGCAGTACGTC.

This sequence joins TRBV5-5 and TRBJ2-7; D possibly matches TRBD1 or TRBD2 (5 bases each). CDR3 length: 13 residues. Germline V gene lookup returns CDR1 SGHKS and CDR2 YYEKEE (reference sequence). V shed 3 bases and J shed 2 bases, with 9 bases lying between them. The chain's CDR3 is CASSWDGAYEQYF. The CDR3 coding sequence is TGTGCCAGCAGCTGGGACGGAGCCTACGAGCAGTACTTC.

The chain joins TRBV9 to TRBJ2-1; 11 bases match TRBD1. The V segment lost 3 bases and the J segment 6 bases; nucleotides outside the gene matches: 5. The CDR3 is made up of 15 amino acids. Per germline, CDR1 SGDLS and CDR2 YYNGEE. This chain's CDR3 is CASSGGTGGPNEQFF. The CDR3, as DNA: TGTGCCAGCAGCGGGGGGACAGGGGGACCCAATGAGCAGTTCTTC.

The V call is TRBV6-5, the J call TRBJ1-2; D perhaps matches TRBD1 (5 bases). CDR1 is MNHEY, CDR2 SVGAGI, per germline. The V end was cut by 2 bases, the J end by 4 bases, with 17 bases between. This CDR3 is built from 16 residues. CDR3 amino acids: CASSYAPGTDIYGYTF. DNA for the CDR3: TGTGCCAGCAGTTACGCCCCTGGGACGGATATCTATGGCTACACCTTC.

The CDR3 sequence is CASSRDTIGEQYF. CDR3 DNA: TGTGCCAGCAGCCGAGACACTATAGGGGAGCAGTACTTC. V gene TRBV7-8 combines with J gene TRBJ2-7; unclear D gene. Trimming removed 5 bases at V and 7 bases at J, with 15 bases between. There are 13 residues in the CDR3. Germline V gene sequence: CDR1 SGHVS, CDR2 FQNEAQ.

The V gene is TRBV19, the J gene TRBJ2-1; 8 bases line up with TRBD2. This CDR3 is 18 amino acids long. The germline CDR1 and CDR2 sequences are LNHDA and SQIVND (reference sequence). Trimming at V came to 2 bases and at J to 7 bases, leaving 16 bases not matched to a gene. The CDR3 region has the DNA TGTGCCAGTAGTATAAGAGGGGGATCAGCGGGAGAAGGGAATGAGCAGTTCTTC. Protein: CASSIRGGSAGEGNEQFF.

The genes are TRBV6-1 and TRBJ2-7; TRBD2 matches 9 bases. The V segment lost 2 bases and the J segment 1 base; nucleotides outside the gene matches: 9. CDR3 length: 17 residues. Germline V gives CDR1 MNHNS, CDR2 SASEGT. The DNA of the CDR3 is TGTGCCAGCAGTGAATATAGGAGCGGGAGGAAATCCTACGAGCAGTACGTC. Protein sequence: CASSEYRSGRKSYEQYV.